The clone carrying this TCR beta chain was counted between two and nine times. Antigen: not known. Germline values: CDR1 KGHSH, CDR2 LQKENI. V was clipped by 1 base and J by 2 bases, with 6 bases between them. The CDR3 is 14 residues long. The data originate from a study of Ad26.COV2.S vaccination and SARS-CoV-2 variants. About the study: Enrollment placed the donor in the COV1001 Ad26.COV2.S trial arm. Findings of the study overall: Comparability of non-spike TCR breadth was observed across vaccine and placebo recipients.

The treatment was: 15 to 20 received Ad26.COV2.S at low or high dose, single or two shots; about 5 received placebo; per-sample allocation not given. The samples date from day 63 after the first vaccine or placebo injection. Ad26 vector vaccine expressed Wuhan-strain SARS-CoV-2 spike. TCRdb's table, derived via immunoSEQ multiplex PCR, lists solely in-frame clones and lacks some. Of roughly 410,000 clones listed, 80% to 90% are singletons. This sequence originates from a person aged 18-65 years who received the Ad26.COV2.S COVID-19 vaccine or a placebo. The V gene is TRBV18, the J gene TRBJ1-3; D gene unclear. This sample comprised peripheral blood, obtained in a trial of Ad26.COV2.S vaccine versus placebo. Here the CDR3 DNA reads TGTGCCAGCTCACCACAGGATACTGGAAACACCATATATTTT. Its translation is CASSPQDTGNTIYF.